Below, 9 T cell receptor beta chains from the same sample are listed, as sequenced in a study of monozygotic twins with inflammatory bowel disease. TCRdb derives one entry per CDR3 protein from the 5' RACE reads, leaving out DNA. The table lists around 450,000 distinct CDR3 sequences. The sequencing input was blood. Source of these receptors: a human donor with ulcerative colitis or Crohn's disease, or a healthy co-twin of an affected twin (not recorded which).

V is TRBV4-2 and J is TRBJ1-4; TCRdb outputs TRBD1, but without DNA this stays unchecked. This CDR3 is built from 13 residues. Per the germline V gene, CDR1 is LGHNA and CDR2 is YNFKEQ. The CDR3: CASRGQGDEKLFF.

The CDR3 is CSAIGDRTEAFF. The chain employs TRBV20-1 and TRBJ1-1. The CDR3 extends over 12 amino acids. Germline assignment: CDR1 DFQATT and CDR2 SNEGSKA (reference sequence).

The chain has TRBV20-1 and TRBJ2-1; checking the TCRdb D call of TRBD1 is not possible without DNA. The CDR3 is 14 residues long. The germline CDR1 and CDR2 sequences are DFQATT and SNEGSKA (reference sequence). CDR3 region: CSAPRPGGYNEQFF.

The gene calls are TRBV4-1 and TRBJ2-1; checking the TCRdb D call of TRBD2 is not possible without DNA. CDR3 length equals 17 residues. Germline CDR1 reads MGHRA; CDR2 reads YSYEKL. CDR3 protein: CASSPTPWRGDYNEQFF.

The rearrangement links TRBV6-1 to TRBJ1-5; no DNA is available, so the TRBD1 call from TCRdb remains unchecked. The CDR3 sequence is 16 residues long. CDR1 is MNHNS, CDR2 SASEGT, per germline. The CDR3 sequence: CASSGGRGRGNQPQHF.

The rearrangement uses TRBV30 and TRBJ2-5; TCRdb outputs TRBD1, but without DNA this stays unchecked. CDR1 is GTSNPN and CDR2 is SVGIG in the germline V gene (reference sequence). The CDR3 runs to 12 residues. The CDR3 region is CAWSTSQGAQYF.

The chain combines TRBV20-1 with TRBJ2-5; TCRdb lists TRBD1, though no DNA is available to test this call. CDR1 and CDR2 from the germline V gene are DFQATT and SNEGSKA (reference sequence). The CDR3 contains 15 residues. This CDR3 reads CSASQLTGPGETQYF.

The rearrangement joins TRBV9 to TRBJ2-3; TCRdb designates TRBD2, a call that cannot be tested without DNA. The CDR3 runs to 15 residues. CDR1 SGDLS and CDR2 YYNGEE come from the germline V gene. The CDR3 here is CASSVGGVYTDTQYF.

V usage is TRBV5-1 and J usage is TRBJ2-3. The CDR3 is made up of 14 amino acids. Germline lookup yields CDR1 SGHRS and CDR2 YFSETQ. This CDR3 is CASSLGDRTDTQYF.